Below, 26 T cell receptor beta chains from the same sample are listed, as sequenced in a study of T cell responses to AZD1222 COVID-19 vaccine. Using immunoSEQ multiplex PCR, the repertoire was profiled, and TCRdb retains in-frame clones only, with some absent. This sample has about 39,000 clones, with 88% found just once. Here the sequenced sample was peripheral blood, taken 28 days after the second dose of the MenACWY control vaccine. All receptors derive from an adult who received the MenACWY meningococcal vaccine as a control.

The rearrangement uses TRBV2 and TRBJ2-7; the match to TRBD1 covers 7 bases. The CDR3 spans 16 residues. Trimming removed 3 bases from V and 0 bases from J; junction bases left unmatched: 8. The germline gives CDR1 SNHLY, CDR2 FYNNEI. In nucleotides, the CDR3 is TGTGCCAGCAGTGATCGAGGGGGCGGTAGCTCCTACGAGCAGTACTTC. This translates into CASSDRGGGSSYEQYF.

The chain links TRBV28 to TRBJ2-7, with 11 bases that match TRBD1. CDR1 MDHEN and CDR2 SYDVKM come from the germline V gene. The CDR3 is made up of 13 amino acids. J gave up 9 bases and V 8 bases, and 9 bases lay outside the gene matches. For the CDR3, the DNA is TGTGCCAGCCTACGGGACAGGGGGTTTGGGCAGTACTTC. It yields the protein CASLRDRGFGQYF.

The genes are TRBV6-5 and TRBJ2-7; 11 bases agree with TRBD1. The germline gives CDR1 MNHEY, CDR2 SVGAGI. The CDR3 is 15 amino acids. V lost 4 bases to trimming and J lost 4 bases; unmatched junction nucleotides: 6. CDR3 in amino acids: CASSSGQGANYEQYF. In nucleotides, the CDR3 is TGTGCCAGCAGTTCAGGACAGGGGGCGAATTACGAGCAGTACTTC.

The V gene is TRBV27, the J gene TRBJ2-1; a possible D gene is TRBD2 (5 bases). Trimming left V 6 bases short and J 3 bases short, with 9 bases between. This CDR3 comprises 13 residues. CDR1 is MNHEY and CDR2 is SMNVEV in the germline V gene (reference sequence). The CDR3 nucleotides read TGTGCCAGCAGGGACTGGGACTACAATGAGCAGTTCTTC. This encodes CASRDWDYNEQFF.

V usage is TRBV2 and J usage is TRBJ2-6, with TRBD1 matching over 8 bases. This CDR3 region has 18 residues. With 5 bases clipped from V and 0 bases from J, the junction kept 9 bases outside the gene matches. Germline V gene data show CDR1 as SNHLY and CDR2 as FYNNEI. The CDR3 nucleotides read TGTGCCAGCAGTTCCAGGGGGCTCTTGAGCTCTGGGGCCAACGTCCTGACTTTC. The encoded protein is CASSSRGLLSSGANVLTF.

This clone appeared a few times. The chain has TRBV11-2 and TRBJ2-3; D might be TRBD1 (5 bases). V lost 3 bases and J lost 4, with 8 bases in between. The CDR3 consists of 13 residues. Germline lookup yields CDR1 SGHAT and CDR2 FQNNGV. CDR3 sequence reads: CASSFPGSDTQYF. DNA of the CDR3: TGTGCCAGCAGCTTCCCAGGGTCAGATACGCAGTATTTT.

V and J are TRBV5-4 and TRBJ2-1; D may be TRBD2 (5 bases). Trimming shortened V by 10 bases and J by 1 base, and 27 bases separated the two germline ends. The CDR3 covers 18 residues. The germline V gene encodes CDR1 SGHNT and CDR2 YYREEE (reference sequence). The CDR3 here is CAPQRTPGIPGSYNEQFF. The CDR3, as DNA: TGTGCCCCCCAGAGGACTCCAGGAATCCCGGGTTCCTACAATGAGCAGTTCTTC.

The count of this clone is one. The chain carries TRBV30 and TRBJ2-1; TRBD1 might be the D (5 bases). The CDR3 length is 14 residues. Germline V gives CDR1 GTSNPN, CDR2 SVGIG (reference sequence). Trimming took off 5 bases at V and 4 bases at J, with 15 bases between the two ends. CDR3 coding DNA: TGTGCCTGGTATAGGGGCACCCCTTACAATGAGCAGTTCTTC. Protein sequence: CAWYRGTPYNEQFF.

In its sample, this clone was seen a few times. V gene TRBV18 combines with J gene TRBJ2-7, with D perhaps matching TRBD1 (5 bases). The germline gives CDR1 KGHSH, CDR2 LQKENI. The CDR3 contains 12 residues. Trimming removed 5 bases at V and 3 bases at J, with 8 bases between. DNA for the CDR3: TGTGCCAGCTCAGCCCAGGGCTACGAGCAGTACTTC. Its protein is CASSAQGYEQYF.

The chain carries TRBV5-4 and TRBJ2-6; D gene ambiguous. Trimming removed 0 bases from V and 0 bases from J, with 10 bases in between. This CDR3 has 17 amino acids. Germline loops: CDR1 SGHNT, CDR2 YYREEE (reference sequence). CDR3 coding DNA: TGTGCCAGCAGCTTGGCGCGCACCTTCTCTGGGGCCAACGTCCTGACTTTC. Amino acids: CASSLARTFSGANVLTF.

V gene TRBV28 combines with J gene TRBJ1-6; D is uncertain. The CDR3 contains 15 residues. V dropped 5 bases and J dropped 0 bases, with 8 bases sitting between them. CDR1 is MDHEN and CDR2 is SYDVKM in the germline V gene. The CDR3 is CASSPYSSYNSPLHF. CDR3 coding DNA: TGTGCCAGCAGTCCTTACAGCTCCTATAATTCACCCCTCCACTTT.

V gene TRBV12-3 or TRBV12-4 combines with J gene TRBJ2-1; maybe TRBD2 (5 bases). The length of the CDR3 is 13 residues. The V end was cut by 5 bases, the J end by 4 bases, with 9 bases between. The CDR3 protein is CASSPGLYNEQFF. In nucleotides, the CDR3 is TGTGCCAGCAGTCCCGGACTTTACAATGAGCAGTTCTTC.

J is TRBJ2-3 and V is TRBV7-9, with no clear D. The V and J ends lost 2 bases and 6 bases respectively, with 9 bases between them. Germline CDR1 and CDR2: SEHNR and FQNEAQ (reference sequence). This CDR3 is built from 13 residues. As DNA, the CDR3 is TGTGCCAGCAGCTTAAGAAGAGAGGATACGCAGTATTTT. Translation gives CASSLRREDTQYF.

The chain is built from TRBV28 and TRBJ2-7; TRBD1 or TRBD2 may be the D gene (5 bases each). Germline V gene lookup returns CDR1 MDHEN and CDR2 SYDVKM. V was shortened by 5 bases and J by 1 base, with 15 bases between the two germline ends. The CDR3 is made up of 15 amino acids. The CDR3 DNA reads as TGTGCCAGCAGTCCGGTGGAGGCAGGGTCCTACGAGCAGTACTTC. Protein product: CASSPVEAGSYEQYF.

This chain links TRBV5-4 with TRBJ2-7, with TRBD1 matching 8 bases. Germline lookup yields CDR1 SGHNT and CDR2 YYREEE (reference sequence). This CDR3 has 14 residues. J lost 4 bases, V lost 5 bases, and 8 bases had no gene match. CDR3 sequence (DNA): TGTGCCAGCAGGCAAACGGGACAGGAATACGAGCAGTACTTC. Protein product: CASRQTGQEYEQYF.

This chain uses TRBV28 with TRBJ1-2; D not resolved. Germline lookup yields CDR1 MDHEN and CDR2 SYDVKM. V lost 4 bases and J lost 8, with 20 bases in between. The CDR3 contains 15 residues. This chain's CDR3 is CASSSRTDPPKGYTF. The CDR3 DNA sequence: TGTGCCAGCAGTTCCCGGACGGATCCCCCGAAAGGCTACACCTTC.

The rearrangement links TRBV4-2 to TRBJ2-7; D is possibly TRBD2 (5 bases). Germline V gives CDR1 LGHNA, CDR2 YNFKEQ. V was cut by 5 bases and J by 0 bases, with 11 bases left in between. The CDR3 loop spans 14 amino acids. The CDR3 spells CASSEGLISYEQYF. The CDR3 DNA reads TGTGCCAGCAGCGAAGGACTGATCTCCTACGAGCAGTACTTC.

Comment on this clone: Other DNA sequences in the same sample also yield this CDR3. This sequence joins TRBV9 and TRBJ2-1, with unresolved D. This CDR3 is 11 amino acids long. The germline gives CDR1 SGDLS, CDR2 YYNGEE. V shed 3 bases and J shed 5 bases, with 3 bases lying between them. Here the CDR3 reads CASSANNEQFF. The CDR3 DNA sequence: TGTGCCAGCAGCGCCAACAATGAGCAGTTCTTC. The entire variable domain, with the rest obtained from reference TRBV9 and TRBJ2-1, is as follows: DSGVTQTPKHLITATGQRVTLRCSPRSGDLSVYWYQQSLDQGLQFLIQYYNGEERAKGNILERFSAQQFPDLHSELNLSSLELGDSALYFCASSANNEQFFGPGTRLTVL.

J is TRBJ2-5 and V is TRBV28, with D unclear. V lost 6 bases and J 5 bases, leaving 7 bases between the germline ends. The germline CDR1 and CDR2 sequences are MDHEN and SYDVKM. The CDR3 contains 11 residues. CDR3 bases: TGTGCCAGCAGCTTTTGGGAGACCCAGTACTTC. It encodes CASSFWETQYF. Based on the CDR3 plus reference TRBV28 and TRBJ2-5, the full variable domain is DVKVTQSSRYLVKRTGEKVFLECVQDMDHENMFWYRQDPGLGLRLIYFSYDVKMKEKGDIPEGYSVSREKKERFSLILESASTNQTSMYLCASSFWETQYFGPGTRLLVL.

This clone was seen just once. The genes are TRBV28 and TRBJ2-7; D not certain. The germline V gene encodes CDR1 MDHEN and CDR2 SYDVKM. The CDR3 runs 10 residues. V lost 6 bases and J lost 6, with 6 bases in between. CDR3 DNA: TGTGCCAGCAGCCGTTTCGAGCAGTACTTC. Translating it yields CASSRFEQYF.

The chain has TRBV14 and TRBJ1-2; 8 nucleotides agree with TRBD1. With 0 bases clipped from V and 7 bases from J, the junction kept 4 bases outside the gene matches. The germline CDR1 and CDR2 sequences are SGHDN and FVKESK. This CDR3 region has 14 residues. This CDR3 reads CASSQEWTGFGYTF. The DNA for the CDR3 is TGTGCCAGCAGCCAAGAATGGACAGGGTTTGGCTACACCTTC.

Comment on this clone: A read error may account for a junction end that differs from germline. The chain has TRBV12-3 or TRBV12-4 and TRBJ1-5; no reliable D call. The CDR3 covers 12 residues. This CDR3 is CASTLSGGLQHF. The CDR3 nucleotides are TGTGCCAGCACTTTAAGTGGAGGACTCCAGCATTTT.

The chain combines TRBV5-1 with TRBJ2-1; 7 bases agree with TRBD2. The germline gives CDR1 SGHRS, CDR2 YFSETQ. The CDR3 runs 14 residues. After removal of 5 bases from V and 7 bases from J, the junction contained 9 bases not matched to a gene. The CDR3 sequence: CASSFGRAPNEQFF. The CDR3 DNA follows: TGCGCCAGCAGTTTTGGGAGGGCACCTAATGAGCAGTTCTTC.

CDR3 loop: CASSSILWAPLHF. CDR3 nucleotide sequence: TGTGCCAGCAGTTCAATCCTATGGGCACCCCTCCACTTT. V and J are TRBV6-5 and TRBJ1-6; D is uncertain. This CDR3 region has 13 residues. Trimming removed 4 bases at V and 11 bases at J, with 12 bases between. The germline CDR1 and CDR2 sequences are MNHEY and SVGAGI.

J is TRBJ2-2 and V is TRBV5-6; tentatively, D is TRBD1 (6 bases). Trimming left V 4 bases short and J 6 bases short, with 10 bases between. CDR3 length equals 13 residues. The V gene's germline CDR1 is SGHDT and CDR2 YYEEEE. CDR3 sequence: CASSRTVAGELFF. The CDR3 DNA reads as TGTGCCAGCAGCCGGACAGTGGCCGGGGAGCTGTTTTTT. The complete variable domain, with remaining parts taken from reference TRBV5-6 and TRBJ2-2, reads DAGVTQSPTHLIKTRGQQVTLRCSPKSGHDTVSWYQQALGQGPQFIFQYYEEEERQRGNFPDRFSGHQFPNYSSELNVNALLLGDSALYLCASSRTVAGELFFGEGSRLTVL.

The genes are TRBV7-9 and TRBJ2-2; the match to TRBD1 covers 11 bases. The CDR3 runs 15 residues. Trimming cost V 5 bases and J 5 bases; bases outside gene matches: 4. Germline values: CDR1 SEHNR, CDR2 FQNEAQ (reference sequence). CDR3 loop: CASSPRDRGTGELFF. CDR3 DNA sequence: TGTGCCAGCAGCCCCCGGGACAGGGGGACCGGGGAGCTGTTTTTT.